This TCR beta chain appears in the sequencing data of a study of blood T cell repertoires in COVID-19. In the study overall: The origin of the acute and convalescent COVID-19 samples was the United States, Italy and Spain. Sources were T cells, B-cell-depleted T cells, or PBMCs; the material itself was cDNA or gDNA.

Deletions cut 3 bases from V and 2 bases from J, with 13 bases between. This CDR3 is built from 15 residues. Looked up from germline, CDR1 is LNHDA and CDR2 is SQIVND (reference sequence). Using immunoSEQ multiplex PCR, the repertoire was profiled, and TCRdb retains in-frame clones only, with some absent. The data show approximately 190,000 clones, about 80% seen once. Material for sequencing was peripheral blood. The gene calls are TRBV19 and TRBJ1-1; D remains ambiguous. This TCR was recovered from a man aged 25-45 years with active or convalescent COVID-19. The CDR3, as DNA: TGTGCCAGTAGTATGAGTGAGGTGGTTAACACTGAAGCTTTCTTT. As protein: CASSMSEVVNTEAFF.